Listed here are 17 T cell receptor beta chains from one sample, sequenced in a study of chemoradiotherapy in HPV16-positive cancers (dated by TCRdb to 2021 to 2024). Libraries came from the immunoSEQ multiplex PCR assay. The source is immuneACCESS, and TCRdb retained only in-frame sequences with V and J called. Part of the clones is not carried over; for the studies checked, unresolved V genes explain less than half of this, and the remainder is unexplained. This sample lists approximately 12,000 clones; around 78% were detected once. 2% to 2.5% of the sample rests with the top ten. Collection took place from a patient who underwent chemoradiotherapy. Receptors originate from a human donor with HPV-associated anogenital cancer.

This chain joins TRBV7-2 and TRBJ2-5; maybe TRBD1 (5 bases). Germline CDR1 and CDR2: SGHTA and FQGNSA. With 8 bases removed from V and 4 bases from J, the gap between germline ends came to 17 bases. The CDR3 contains 14 residues. DNA of the CDR3: TGTGCCAGCGTTGATCAGGGCTCATCAGAGACCCAGTACTTC. Amino acid sequence: CASVDQGSSETQYF. Full variable domain (rest looked up from reference TRBV7-2 and TRBJ2-5): GAGVSQSPSNKVTEKGKDVELRCDPISGHTALYWYRQSLGQGLEFLIYFQGNSAPDKSGLPSDRFSAERTGGSVSTLTIQRTQQEDSAVYLCASVDQGSSETQYFGPGTRLLVL.

The J gene is TRBJ2-7, the V gene TRBV7-9; D remains unclear. The CDR3 is 15 residues long. CDR1 is SEHNR and CDR2 is FQNEAQ in the germline V gene (reference sequence). Between the trimmed V and J ends, which lost 5 bases and 7 bases, there was a span of 21 bases. CDR3 in amino acids: CASSPTSRRSMEQYF. The CDR3 nucleotides read TGTGCCAGCAGCCCTACCTCCAGGCGATCCATGGAGCAGTACTTC.

The V call is TRBV19, the J call TRBJ2-1; the match to TRBD2 covers 8 bases. CDR3 size: 15 residues. Germline values: CDR1 LNHDA, CDR2 SQIVND (reference sequence). The V segment lost 5 bases and the J segment 5 bases; nucleotides outside the gene matches: 8. CDR3 nucleotides: TGTGCCAGTAGTCCCTGGACTAGCATCAACAATGAGCAGTTCTTC. It codes for CASSPWTSINNEQFF.

This chain links TRBV5-1 with TRBJ2-1, with 10 bases that match TRBD1. The ends lost 4 bases at V and 10 bases at J; junction bases unmatched: 2. The V gene's germline CDR1 is SGHRS and CDR2 YFSETQ. CDR3 length: 12 amino acids. As DNA, the CDR3 is TGCGCCAGCAGCCGGGACAGGGGAGAGCAGTTCTTC. Protein: CASSRDRGEQFF.

The table lists this clone with a few counts. V is TRBV7-9 and J is TRBJ2-3, with 11 nucleotides matching TRBD2. With V trimmed by 1 base and J by 5 bases, 8 bases remained unmatched. The CDR3 is 17 amino acids. CDR1 SEHNR and CDR2 FQNEAQ come from the germline V gene (reference sequence). Here the CDR3 reads CASSLGVAGGHGDTQYF. DNA for the CDR3: TGTGCCAGCAGCTTAGGAGTAGCGGGGGGGCATGGAGATACGCAGTATTTT.

The J gene is TRBJ1-2, the V gene TRBV6-4; the D gene is possibly TRBD1 (6 bases). The V and J ends lost 2 bases and 4 bases respectively, with 20 bases between them. CDR1 and CDR2 (germline): MRHNA, SNTAGT. The CDR3 consists of 17 residues. CDR3 DNA sequence: TGTGCCAGCAGTGACGGTCCCCAGAGGGGGGGGACCTATGGCTACACCTTC. The encoded protein is CASSDGPQRGGTYGYTF.

This clone was seen a few times. The chain couples TRBV25-1 to TRBJ1-5, with TRBD1 matching over 7 bases. CDR1 MGHDK and CDR2 SYGVNS come from the germline V gene. The CDR3 loop spans 14 amino acids. The V segment lost 4 bases and the J segment 5 bases; nucleotides outside the gene matches: 5. CDR3 amino acids: CASSVGTVDQPQHF. CDR3 bases: TGTGCCAGCAGTGTAGGGACAGTGGATCAGCCCCAGCATTTT.

This clone was observed a handful of times. This rearrangement joins TRBV12-1 to TRBJ2-1; the table calls TRBD2, which could not be checked here. TRBV12-1 represents a pseudogene. The CDR3 loop spans 14 amino acids. The CDR3 bases are TGTGCCAGCAAACGACTAGCGCGTTACAATGAGCAGTTCTTC. It yields the protein CASKRLARYNEQFF.

V gene TRBV19 combines with J gene TRBJ2-2; TRBD2 agrees at 7 bases. J was trimmed by 2 bases and V by 3 bases; bases with no gene match: 3. The CDR3 extends over 15 amino acids. Germline loops: CDR1 LNHDA, CDR2 SQIVND (reference sequence). CDR3: CASSMGGGNTGELFF. CDR3 nucleotide sequence: TGTGCCAGTAGTATGGGCGGGGGTAACACCGGGGAGCTGTTTTTT.

This rearrangement joins TRBV14 to TRBJ2-4; D is possibly TRBD2 (5 bases). With 0 bases removed from V and 3 bases from J, the gap between germline ends came to 12 bases. The CDR3 is 16 amino acids. Germline CDR1 is SGHDN and CDR2 is FVKESK. This chain's CDR3 is CASSQDRTLVKNIQYF. The CDR3, as DNA: TGTGCCAGCAGCCAAGATAGGACTTTGGTCAAAAACATTCAGTACTTC.

To note about this clone: Other DNA variants within this sample encode the same CDR3. The CDR3 loop is CASSSGTGLTGELFF. In DNA, the CDR3 is TGTGCCAGCAGCTCCGGGACAGGGCTAACCGGGGAGCTGTTTTTT. This chain joins TRBV11-3 and TRBJ2-2; 9 bases line up with TRBD1. CDR3 length equals 15 residues. Germline CDR1 and CDR2: SGHNT and YENEEA. With V trimmed by 4 bases and J by 5 bases, 5 bases remained unmatched. The variable domain in full, with the rest retrieved from reference TRBV11-3 and TRBJ2-2, is EAGVVQSPRYKIIEKKQPVAFWCNPISGHNTLYWYLQNLGQGPELLIRYENEEAVDDSQLPKDRFSAERLKGVDSTLKIQPAELGDSAVYLCASSSGTGLTGELFFGEGSRLTVL.

This chain joins TRBV7-6 and TRBJ1-1, with D perhaps matching TRBD1 (5 bases). The CDR3 runs to 16 residues. V was trimmed by 1 base and J by 6 bases, leaving 18 bases between them. Per germline, CDR1 SGHVS and CDR2 FNYEAQ. The CDR3 region is CASSLGGGGTSAEAFF. In nucleotides, the CDR3 is TGTGCCAGCAGCTTAGGGGGTGGGGGGACCTCAGCTGAAGCTTTCTTT. The full variable domain, completed using reference TRBV7-6 and TRBJ1-1, is GAGVSQSPRYKVTKRGQDVALRCDPISGHVSLYWYRQALGQGPEFLTYFNYEAQQDKSGLPNDRFSAERPEGSISTLTIQRTEQRDSAMYRCASSLGGGGTSAEAFFGQGTRLTVV.

The chain couples TRBV4-1 to TRBJ1-5, with 8 positions matching TRBD1. After removal of 1 base from V and 6 bases from J, the junction contained 11 bases not matched to a gene. Germline values: CDR1 MGHRA, CDR2 YSYEKL. CDR3 size: 17 residues. Written as DNA, the CDR3 is TGCGCCAGCAGCCAAGTCTTATCACGGACAGGGACTCAGCCCCAGCATTTT. Its translation: CASSQVLSRTGTQPQHF.

This chain uses TRBV7-9 with TRBJ1-2; unclear D gene. With 1 base removed from V and 2 bases from J, the gap between germline ends came to 8 bases. CDR1 is SEHNR, CDR2 FQNEAQ, per germline (reference sequence). CDR3 length equals 14 residues. CDR3 in DNA: TGTGCCAGCAGCTTAGGGGTCCCGAACTATGGCTACACCTTC. Its protein product is CASSLGVPNYGYTF. The full variable domain, completed using reference TRBV7-9 and TRBJ1-2, is DTGVSQNPRHKITKRGQNVTFRCDPISEHNRLYWYRQTLGQGPEFLTYFQNEAQLEKSRLLSDRFSAERPKGSFSTLEIQRTEQGDSAMYLCASSLGVPNYGYTFGSGTRLTVV.

This chain joins TRBV5-6 and TRBJ1-1; D perhaps matches TRBD1 (6 bases). CDR3 length equals 14 residues. Germline loops: CDR1 SGHDT, CDR2 YYEEEE. Trimming removed 6 bases at V and 4 bases at J, with 16 bases between. The CDR3 DNA reads TGTGCCAGCAAAGGAGGTGACAGGATCACTGAAGCTTTCTTT. Translation gives CASKGGDRITEAFF.

The chain links TRBV9 to TRBJ1-5, with 10 bases lining up with TRBD1. Trimming removed 10 bases from V and 0 bases from J; junction bases left unmatched: 10. In germline, CDR1 is SGDLS, CDR2 YYNGEE. This CDR3 has 16 amino acids. The CDR3 bases are TGTGCCGGGGGACAGGGGTTCGAGTATAGCAATCAGCCCCAGCATTTT. Encoded protein: CAGGQGFEYSNQPQHF.

The rearrangement uses TRBV9 and TRBJ1-6; 7 bases fit TRBD1. Germline-derived CDR1 and CDR2 are SGDLS and YYNGEE. The CDR3 is made up of 15 amino acids. Trimming took 0 bases from V and 10 from J; bases not matched to a gene: 7. In DNA form, the CDR3 reads TGTGCCAGCAGCGTAGGGGCAGGGGGGGAATCACCCCTCCACTTT. Its protein product is CASSVGAGGESPLHF.